One sample yielded the 26 T cell receptor beta chains listed below, sequenced in a study of blood T cell repertoires in COVID-19. Assay: immunoSEQ multiplex PCR; the TCRdb copy retains only in-frame clones and omits some. The data show some 100,000 clones, less than 85% seen once. Sequenced: peripheral blood. The receptors shown here come from an older woman with acute or convalescent COVID-19.

The V call is TRBV4-1, the J call TRBJ1-4; D might be TRBD1 (5 bases). Germline CDR1 is MGHRA and CDR2 is YSYEKL. V was trimmed by 6 bases and J by 4 bases, leaving 18 bases between them. This CDR3 spans 16 amino acids. CDR3 residues: CASRPQLRQLNEKLFF. The CDR3 DNA follows: TGCGCCAGCAGACCTCAACTTAGACAGCTTAATGAAAAACTGTTTTTT.

V usage is TRBV5-1 and J usage is TRBJ2-3; D may be TRBD1 (5 bases). Germline-derived CDR1 and CDR2 are SGHRS and YFSETQ. The CDR3 has 15 amino acids. V was clipped by 0 bases and J by 4 bases, with 12 bases between them. CDR3 DNA sequence: TGCGCCAGCAGCTTGGCGGTGGCAGGGCCAGATACGCAGTATTTT. It yields the protein CASSLAVAGPDTQYF. The whole variable domain, remainder taken from reference TRBV5-1 and TRBJ2-3, is KAGVTQTPRYLIKTRGQQVTLSCSPISGHRSVSWYQQTPGQGLQFLFEYFSETQRNKGNFPGRFSGRQFSNSRSEMNVSTLELGDSALYLCASSLAVAGPDTQYFGPGTRLTVL.

This clone has a handful of counts. At the DNA level, this CDR3 is encoded by other sequences in the same sample as well. The rearrangement joins TRBV12-3 or TRBV12-4 to TRBJ1-1, with no clear D. The CDR3 sequence is 13 residues long. The ends were cut back, 1 base at V and 1 base at J, with 4 bases in the middle. The CDR3 DNA reads as TGTGCCAGCAGTTTAGGCAGGAACACTGAAGCTTTCTTT. Its protein is CASSLGRNTEAFF.

A few counts support this clone. The V and J genes are TRBV7-8 and TRBJ2-1; 9 nucleotides line up with TRBD2. The CDR3 totals 15 residues. CDR1 and CDR2 from the germline V gene are SGHVS and FQNEAQ. V was pared by 4 bases and J by 5 bases, with 6 bases of the junction left unmatched. CDR3 region: CASSWLAGPDNEQFF. The CDR3 region has the DNA TGTGCCAGCAGCTGGCTAGCGGGGCCTGACAATGAGCAGTTCTTC.

The chain has TRBV6-5 and TRBJ2-7; no clear D gene. V was cut by 6 bases and J by 6 bases, with 12 bases left in between. Germline V gene data show CDR1 as MNHEY and CDR2 as SVGAGI. The CDR3 totals 12 residues. CDR3 sequence reads: CASSPRVGEQYF. The DNA for the CDR3 is TGTGCCAGCAGCCCAAGAGTTGGCGAGCAGTACTTC.

The CDR3 loop reads CATKATGGLRDTQYF. DNA of the CDR3: TGTGCCACCAAAGCGACGGGGGGGCTAAGAGATACGCAGTATTTT. The gene calls are TRBV24-1 and TRBJ2-3, with TRBD2 matching over 8 bases. Trimming at V came to 8 bases and at J to 5 bases, leaving 11 bases not matched to a gene. The CDR3 length is 15 residues. The germline V gene has CDR1 KGHDR and CDR2 SFDVKD.

The chain is built from TRBV3-1 (or the pseudogene TRBV3-2) and TRBJ2-1; 11 positions match TRBD2. The CDR3 is 20 residues long. J lost 0 bases, V lost 4 bases, and 14 bases had no gene match. In germline, CDR1 is LGHDT, CDR2 YNNKEL (reference sequence). CDR3 sequence: CASSPSGTSGLILSYNEQFF. The CDR3 DNA reads as TGTGCCAGCAGCCCATCCGGGACTAGCGGTTTGATCCTCTCCTACAATGAGCAGTTCTTC.

The V call is TRBV28, the J call TRBJ1-1, with TRBD1 identical over 9 bases. This CDR3 is built from 16 residues. Germline CDR1 and CDR2: MDHEN and SYDVKM. Unmatched junction bases numbered 14, after V lost 6 bases and J lost 6 bases. The CDR3 coding sequence is TGTGCCAGCAGCATTCCCGGGACAGGGTTTATTGCTGAAGCTTTCTTT. Amino acid sequence: CASSIPGTGFIAEAFF.

The DNA of the CDR3 is TGTGCCAGCAGCCAGACCAGAGGTGAAAAACTGTTTTTT. This translates into CASSQTRGEKLFF. This chain uses TRBV6-6 with TRBJ1-4; unclear D gene. Trimming removed 6 bases from V and 7 bases from J, with 12 bases in between. Looked up from germline, CDR1 is MNHNY and CDR2 is SVGAGI (reference sequence). The CDR3 spans 13 residues.

The J gene is TRBJ1-6, the V gene TRBV10-3; unclear D gene. The CDR3 runs to 15 residues. With 5 bases removed from V and 7 bases from J, the gap between germline ends came to 15 bases. Germline V CDR1 and CDR2: ENHRY, SYGVKD. DNA of the CDR3: TGTGCCATCAGTTCGGCGGCCGGTGGGAATTCACCCCTCCACTTT. Translation gives CAISSAAGGNSPLHF.

The J gene is TRBJ2-2, the V gene TRBV11-3, with D perhaps TRBD2 (6 bases). V dropped 1 base and J dropped 2 bases, with 11 bases sitting between them. The CDR3 contains 16 residues. Per germline, CDR1 SGHNT and CDR2 YENEEA. CDR3 nucleotide sequence: TGTGCCAGCAGCTTAGTTAGCGGTGTCAACACCGGGGAGCTGTTTTTT. Translating gives CASSLVSGVNTGELFF.

The V and J genes are TRBV18 and TRBJ1-5; weak D call: TRBD1 (6 bases). This CDR3 region has 14 residues. The V gene lost 2 bases and the J gene lost 5 bases, with 10 bases spanning the gap. CDR1 KGHSH and CDR2 LQKENI come from the germline V gene. The CDR3 reads CASSPRGKDQPQHF. The CDR3 nucleotides are TGTGCCAGCTCACCAAGGGGGAAAGATCAGCCCCAGCATTTT.

This rearrangement joins TRBV4-3 to TRBJ1-5; the D is unclear. The V gene lost 0 bases and the J gene lost 0 bases, with 9 bases spanning the gap. There are 16 residues in the CDR3. Germline CDR1 is LGHNA and CDR2 is YSLEER. This chain's CDR3 is CASSQDYRYSNQPQHF. CDR3 nucleotides: TGCGCCAGCAGCCAAGATTACAGATATAGCAATCAGCCCCAGCATTTT.

The V gene is TRBV9, the J gene TRBJ2-2, with TRBD2 identical over 10 bases. In germline, CDR1 is SGDLS, CDR2 YYNGEE. The CDR3 contains 16 residues. V shed 0 bases and J 1 base; nucleotides not matched to a gene: 0. CDR3 protein: CASSVGLAGNTGELFF. In nucleotides, the CDR3 is TGTGCCAGCAGCGTAGGACTAGCGGGGAACACCGGGGAGCTGTTTTTT.

CDR3: CASSQERLGPYEQYF. CDR3 nucleotides: TGTGCCAGCAGCCAAGAAAGGCTTGGGCCCTACGAGCAGTACTTC. V is TRBV3-1 (or the pseudogene TRBV3-2) and J is TRBJ2-7; D not certain. CDR1 LGHDT and CDR2 YNNKEL come from the germline V gene (reference sequence). Trimming stripped 0 bases from V and 2 bases from J, with 11 bases between. The CDR3 totals 15 residues.

The chain has TRBV12-3 or TRBV12-4 and TRBJ1-5, with D uncertain. V gave up 5 bases and J gave up 3 bases, with 8 bases separating them. The CDR3 extends over 13 amino acids. CDR3 DNA: TGTGCCAGCAGTGCCCAGTACAATCAGCCCCAGCATTTT. Protein: CASSAQYNQPQHF.

The chain uses TRBV3-1 (or the pseudogene TRBV3-2) and TRBJ1-6, with a weak D call TRBD1 (6 bases). The CDR3 loop spans 16 amino acids. Trimming removed 0 bases from V and 5 bases from J, with 11 bases in between. The germline V gene encodes CDR1 LGHDT and CDR2 YNNKEL (reference sequence). The CDR3 region is CASSQDLPGDNSPLHF. As DNA, the CDR3 is TGTGCCAGCAGCCAAGATCTGCCAGGGGATAATTCACCCCTCCACTTT.

This rearrangement joins TRBV28 to TRBJ1-1, with 9 bases identical to TRBD1. This CDR3 comprises 14 residues. Germline values: CDR1 MDHEN, CDR2 SYDVKM. V lost 4 bases and J lost 5; bases outside the gene matches: 5. CDR3: CASSSQGARTEAFF. CDR3 in DNA: TGTGCCAGCAGTTCACAGGGGGCGCGGACTGAAGCTTTCTTT.

The chain uses TRBV6-4 and TRBJ2-7; D may be TRBD2 (5 bases). CDR1 is MRHNA, CDR2 SNTAGT, per germline. This CDR3 has 18 residues. V was trimmed by 0 bases and J by 4 bases, leaving 22 bases between them. CDR3 DNA sequence: TGTGCCAGCAGTGACTCGGAGGATCAGGTTTATAATGGGTACGAGCAGTACTTC. It specifies CASSDSEDQVYNGYEQYF.

This chain connects TRBV30 to TRBJ1-2, with D perhaps TRBD1 (5 bases). V lost 3 bases and J 10 bases, leaving 21 bases between the germline ends. The germline CDR1 and CDR2 sequences are GTSNPN and SVGIG (reference sequence). CDR3 length: 14 residues. The CDR3 DNA reads TGTGCCTGGAGGCCGGGGGATAGTCTATGGTCCTACACCTTC. This sequence encodes CAWRPGDSLWSYTF.

This clone showed up just a few times. V is TRBV2 and J is TRBJ1-4; TRBD1 matches 7 bases. Looked up from germline, CDR1 is SNHLY and CDR2 is FYNNEI. Trimming at V came to 3 bases and at J to 7 bases, leaving 8 bases not matched to a gene. The CDR3 extends over 15 amino acids. The CDR3 region is CASSEVRDRGEKLFF. In nucleotides, the CDR3 is TGTGCCAGCAGTGAGGTTCGGGACAGAGGTGAAAAACTGTTTTTT. Together with reference TRBV2 and TRBJ1-4, the CDR3 gives the full variable domain: EPEVTQTPSHQVTQMGQEVILRCVPISNHLYFYWYRQILGQKVEFLVSFYNNEISEKSEIFDDQFSVERPDGSNFTLKIRSTKLEDSAMYFCASSEVRDRGEKLFFGSGTQLSVL.

The chain employs TRBV6-4 and TRBJ1-1, with 8 bases that match TRBD1. V was clipped by 6 bases and J by 3 bases; unmatched bases: 6. CDR1 and CDR2 from the germline V gene are MRHNA and SNTAGT. The CDR3 runs 14 residues. Here the CDR3 DNA reads TGTGCCAGCAGAGAACAGGGGGAGCACACTGAAGCTTTCTTT. Translated, it gives CASREQGEHTEAFF.

This clone was counted a single time. V and J are TRBV12-2 and TRBJ2-3; the table's D call, TRBD2, was not checked against the DNA. TRBV12-2 is given as a pseudogene. CDR3 length: 17 amino acids. CDR3 nucleotide sequence: TGTGCAAGTCGCTCCCGACCTAGGCCGCCCCCCACAGATACGCAGTATTTT. This translates into CASRSRPRPPPTDTQYF.

The chain has TRBV5-1 and TRBJ2-2; tentatively, D is TRBD2 (6 bases). The V end lost 4 bases, the J end lost 5 bases, and 27 bases lay between the germline ends. The V gene's germline CDR1 is SGHRS and CDR2 YFSETQ. The CDR3 has 19 residues. The CDR3 DNA reads TGCGCCAGCAGCACGCGGAAATCTACTGGGGTGGAGGGGACCGGGGAGCTGTTTTTT. It specifies CASSTRKSTGVEGTGELFF.

This chain joins TRBV4-3 and TRBJ2-1; 8 nucleotides align to TRBD2. The V and J ends lost 0 bases and 3 bases, in that order; junction bases with no gene match: 1. CDR3 length: 15 residues. Germline V gives CDR1 LGHNA, CDR2 YSLEER. The CDR3: CASSQESGGYNEQFF. For the CDR3, the DNA is TGCGCCAGCAGCCAAGAGAGCGGGGGCTACAATGAGCAGTTCTTC.

J is TRBJ1-5 and V is TRBV2; 7 bases are shared with TRBD1. Germline values: CDR1 SNHLY, CDR2 FYNNEI. V lost 3 bases to trimming and J lost 7 bases; unmatched junction nucleotides: 6. The CDR3 consists of 14 residues. The CDR3 bases are TGTGCCAGCAGTGACAGGGGGGTTGGACAGCCCCAGCATTTT. Protein sequence: CASSDRGVGQPQHF.